This record covers a single T cell receptor beta chain. What antigen it recognizes has not been identified. The sample holds no much larger clone one base away, and base qualities are not on file. Every donor was a healthy Caucasian. The twin cohort consisted of three pairs of female monozygotic twins, all aged roughly 18 to 29 years. CD4+ and CD8+ T cell populations were isolated with positive isolation kits from Invitrogen. This sample was taken from a study of identical twins (dated by TCRdb to the mid-2010s). Regarding the research as a whole: To test whether fetal clonotypes persist, this study deep-sequenced TCR alpha and beta repertoires from monozygotic twins, from unrelated adults of various ages, and from cord blood. Replicate twin experiments were performed at different times using different library preparation protocols to rule out contamination.

Overall study results and their limits: Zero-insertion analyses could be partly confounded by invariant T cells such as MAIT and iNKT, although diverse VJ usage argued against such confounding for most clonotypes. The excess sharing between twins in beta out-of-frame sequences was weaker because fewer shared sequences reduced the signal-to-noise ratio. Compared with coincidental sharing between unrelated individuals, out-of-frame TCR alpha sequences shared between twins had an excess of sequences with low generation probability. Because the same donors could not be followed over many years, the conclusions relied on cross-sectional statistical analysis. Recombination models systematically underestimated out-of-frame TCR alpha sharing in monozygotic twins but agreed with sharing between unrelated individuals. Fewer insertions were carried by abundant cord blood beta clonotypes; a weaker similar trend was observed in young adult naive repertoires, while no such trend was observed in memory repertoires.

The junction shows trimming of 3 bases on V and 0 bases on J, plus 26 bases between the germline ends. For CDR1 and CDR2, the germline V gene (reference sequence) lists DFQATT and SNEGSKA. Measured from the cysteine to the phenylalanine, the CDR3 is 19 residues long. The read is trimmed to its CDR3 DNA, 57 bases read in frame from base 1. Library prep was done by 5' RACE. The reads were generated on an Illumina HiSeq 2000. A universal primer binding site was introduced by template switching, and a unique molecular identifier was present in the final cDNA, enabling accurate counting of TCR cDNA molecules. Specific primers in the conserved constant-segment region were used to synthesize first-strand cDNA for the TCR alpha and beta chains. To control for contamination, every cDNA library carried two barcodes: a SMART-Mk sample barcode plus Illumina barcodes. TruSeq adapter sequences along with Illumina sample barcodes were introduced in two successive PCR steps. Sequencing of the TCR alpha and beta cDNA libraries was done on the Illumina HiSeq platform using custom primers. In the paper's pipeline: Raw reads were processed with MiGEC to extract unique molecular identifiers, and MiXCR was used to determine CDR3 positions. Recombination models were inferred per individual with the repgenHMM and IGoR tools using an EM algorithm. The analysis of shared clonotypes was done with the tcR package in R, with sharing normalized by the product of cloneset sizes. To study raw recombination without the effects of thymic and clonal selection, out-of-frame nonproductive sequences were analyzed. The raw public data were reprocessed by TCRdb itself: fastp quality trimming at Q25, MiXCR clonotype calling, in-frame beta chains only. Each record represents a unique CDR3 protein, reported with the most common genes and DNA among its rows. In this record, the V and J calls reflect TCRdb's handling and not the investigators' own analysis. The sample table lists 450,000 or so distinct CDR3 sequences, roughly an eighth of them with a count of one. The ten biggest clones cover approximately 0.9% of the sample.

This same sample was also part of a study on yellow fever vaccine responses in identical twins. The second publication reports: The T cell response to vaccination in identical twins was reported by the authors to appear partly convergent and partly personalized. In the study, vaccine-responding T cell clones were precisely tracked in identical twins.

Material for sequencing was CD4+ T cells sorted from blood. The sequence was collected from a woman aged 18-29 years in good health. The chain joins TRBV20-1 to TRBJ2-5; perhaps TRBD2 is the D gene, with 6 bases matching. The CDR3 loop reads CSARRGLGTKLWYQETQYF. The DNA reads TGCAGTGCTAGGCGGGGACTGGGGACCAAACTATGGTACCAAGAGACCCAGTACTTC.